Each of the 7 T cell receptor beta chains below was sequenced from the same sample in a study of CD8+CD57+ T cells in acquired aplastic anemia. Sequencing involved patients with CD8+CD57+ cell expansion previously shown by flow cytometry. For CDR3 and TCR beta VDJ profiling, genomic DNA was the template used. TCRdb analysed the reads with MiXCR anew, one entry per CDR3 protein. This table has around 220,000 distinct CDR3 sequences, over 40% appearing once. The sequenced sample consisted of sorted CD4+, CD8+, or CD8+CD57+ T cells (not recorded which) from PBMCs. The receptors were gathered from a human donor with aplastic anemia.

J is TRBJ2-2 and V is TRBV19; 8 bases line up with TRBD1. This CDR3 is built from 14 residues. Looked up from germline, CDR1 is LNHDA and CDR2 is SQIVND (reference sequence). The junction had 8 bases not matched to a gene; V was cut back by 6 bases and J by 8 bases. CDR3 loop: CASSRSDRVGELFF. The CDR3 DNA is TGTGCCAGTAGCCGATCGGACAGGGTAGGGGAGCTGTTTTTT.

This clonotype was counted at least ten times. The rearrangement links TRBV7-8 to TRBJ1-1; D unclear. The germline V gene has CDR1 SGHVS and CDR2 FQNEAQ. The ends were cut back, 2 bases at V and 0 bases at J, with 7 bases in the middle. The CDR3 runs 14 residues. Here the CDR3 DNA reads TGTGCCAGCAGCTTAAGTCCCGTGAACACTGAAGCTTTCTTT. This encodes CASSLSPVNTEAFF.

This clonotype was detected only a few times. This may be a read error: a much more frequent sequence differs by one nucleotide. The CDR3 DNA reads as TGTGCCAGCAGCCCACCGTCCGTCTCCGGGGACCGAGGGGCTTTCTTT. Its translation: CASSPPSVSGDRGAFF. The gene calls are TRBV7-9 and TRBJ1-1, with D perhaps TRBD1 (5 bases). There are 16 residues in the CDR3. Germline V gene sequence: CDR1 SEHNR, CDR2 FQNEAQ (reference sequence). V lost 5 bases and J 11 bases, leaving 27 bases between the germline ends.

Many counts were recorded for this clonotype. The genes are TRBV27 and TRBJ2-7; TRBD1 or TRBD2 may be the D gene (5 bases each). This CDR3 is built from 13 residues. Looked up from germline, CDR1 is MNHEY and CDR2 is SMNVEV (reference sequence). Trimming removed 5 bases at V and 4 bases at J, with 12 bases between. CDR3: CASSRDRGYEQYF. The CDR3 coding sequence is TGTGCCAGCAGTCGAGACAGAGGGTACGAGCAGTACTTC.

This clonotype was found a few times. The chain uses TRBV7-2 and TRBJ1-4; no reliable D call. CDR1 SGHTA and CDR2 FQGNSA come from the germline V gene. CDR3 length: 14 amino acids. Trimming left V 5 bases short and J 7 bases short, with 14 bases between. The CDR3 sequence: CASSNSRNFEKLFF. CDR3 nucleotides: TGTGCCAGCAGCAACTCCCGCAACTTTGAAAAACTGTTTTTT.

The rearrangement links TRBV30 to TRBJ1-6, with D unclear. The V gene lost 8 bases and the J gene lost 8 bases, with 22 bases spanning the gap. The CDR3 extends over 15 amino acids. CDR1 is GTSNPN and CDR2 is SVGIG in the germline V gene (reference sequence). The DNA for the CDR3 is TGTGCCCCCCCGTCCCAGCTAGACGACTATTCACCCCTCCACTTT. It translates to CAPPSQLDDYSPLHF.

The sample holds many counts of this clonotype. V usage is TRBV25-1 and J usage is TRBJ2-7; possible D gene TRBD1, 5 bases. V dropped 2 bases and J dropped 0 bases, with 8 bases sitting between them. CDR3 size: 14 residues. Germline V lookup: CDR1 MGHDK, CDR2 SYGVNS. The CDR3 region is CASSEKGASYEQYF. CDR3 DNA: TGTGCCAGCAGTGAAAAAGGGGCCTCCTACGAGCAGTACTTC.